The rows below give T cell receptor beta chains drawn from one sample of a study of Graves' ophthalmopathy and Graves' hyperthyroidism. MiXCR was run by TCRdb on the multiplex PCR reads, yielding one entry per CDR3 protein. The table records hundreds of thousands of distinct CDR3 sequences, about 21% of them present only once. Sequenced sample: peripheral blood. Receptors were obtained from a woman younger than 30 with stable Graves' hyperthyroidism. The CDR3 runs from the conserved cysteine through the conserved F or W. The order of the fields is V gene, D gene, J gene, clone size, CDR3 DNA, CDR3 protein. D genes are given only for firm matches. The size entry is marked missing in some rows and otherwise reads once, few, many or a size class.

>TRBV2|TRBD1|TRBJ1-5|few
TGTGCCAGCAGTGAAGGGACAGGGTATCGGGATCAGCCCCAGCATTTT
CASSEGTGYRDQPQHF
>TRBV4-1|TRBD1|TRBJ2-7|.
TGCGCCAGCAGCTACGGACAGGGTCTTTCTTACGAGCAGTACTTC
CASSYGQGLSYEQYF
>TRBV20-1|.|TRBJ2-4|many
TGCAGTGCTAGCCTCCCCGGATTAAACATTCAGTACTTC
CSASLPGLNIQYF
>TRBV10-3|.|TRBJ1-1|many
TGTGCCATCAGTGAGACTAGTAACACTGAAGCTTTCTTT
CAISETSNTEAFF
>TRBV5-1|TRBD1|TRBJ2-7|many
TGCGCCAGCAGCTTTTCGGGACAGGGGGCATCCGAGCAGTACTTC
CASSFSGQGASEQYF
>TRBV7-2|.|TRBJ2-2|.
TGTGCCAGCAGCTTAGCATATGGTTGGGCCGGGGAGCTGTTTTTT
CASSLAYGWAGELFF
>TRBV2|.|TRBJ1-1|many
TGTGCCAGCAGTGAGATCGACAAGGCCACTGAAGCTTTCTTT
CASSEIDKATEAFF
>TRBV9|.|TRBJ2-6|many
TGTGCCAGCAGCCCTAGGACAGGGGCCAACGTCCTGACTTTC
CASSPRTGANVLTF
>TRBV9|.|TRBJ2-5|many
TGTGCCAGCAGCCCCGAGCCCCAAGAGACCCAGTACTTC
CASSPEPQETQYF
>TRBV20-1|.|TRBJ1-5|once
TGCAGTGCTAGAGATCAGGGGCAAAACGGGCAGCCCCAGCATTTT
CSARDQGQNGQPQHF
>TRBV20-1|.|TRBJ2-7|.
TGCAGTGCTAGCCCCGGGGAGAAGTACGAGCAGTACTTC
CSASPGEKYEQYF
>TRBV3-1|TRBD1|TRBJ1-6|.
TGTGCCAGCAGCCACAGGGACAGGGGTTCACCCCTCCACTTT
CASSHRDRGSPLHF
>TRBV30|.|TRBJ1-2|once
TGTGCCTGGAGCCCCCTACACGCGGGCTACACCTTC
CAWSPLHAGYTF
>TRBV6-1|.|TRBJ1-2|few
TGTGCCAGCAAAGCAGGGACGCACTATGGCTACACCTTC
CASKAGTHYGYTF
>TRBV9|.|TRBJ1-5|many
TGTGCCAGCAGCGCCGGGGCTTACAATCAGCCCCAGCATTTT
CASSAGAYNQPQHF
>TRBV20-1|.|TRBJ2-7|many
TGCAGTGCTATGGCAGGTTCCTACGAGCAGTACTTC
CSAMAGSYEQYF
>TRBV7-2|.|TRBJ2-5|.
TGTGCCAGCAGCTTGGGACTCCCCCCGGAGACCCAGTACTTC
CASSLGLPPETQYF
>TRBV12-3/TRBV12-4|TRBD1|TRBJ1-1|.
TGTGCCAGCAGCCCCACAGGGGGAACAACTGAAGCTTTCTTT
CASSPTGGTTEAFF
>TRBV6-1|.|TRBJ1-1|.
TGTGCCAGCAGCAGAGGGGGGTTAGCTTTCTTT
CASSRGGLAFF
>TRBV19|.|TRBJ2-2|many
TGTGCCAGTATGCCGGTCCAGAACACCGGGGAGCTGTTTTTT
CASMPVQNTGELFF
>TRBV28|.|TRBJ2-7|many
TGTGCCAGCAGTTTCTTTCTGGGATCCTACGAGCAGTACTTC
CASSFFLGSYEQYF